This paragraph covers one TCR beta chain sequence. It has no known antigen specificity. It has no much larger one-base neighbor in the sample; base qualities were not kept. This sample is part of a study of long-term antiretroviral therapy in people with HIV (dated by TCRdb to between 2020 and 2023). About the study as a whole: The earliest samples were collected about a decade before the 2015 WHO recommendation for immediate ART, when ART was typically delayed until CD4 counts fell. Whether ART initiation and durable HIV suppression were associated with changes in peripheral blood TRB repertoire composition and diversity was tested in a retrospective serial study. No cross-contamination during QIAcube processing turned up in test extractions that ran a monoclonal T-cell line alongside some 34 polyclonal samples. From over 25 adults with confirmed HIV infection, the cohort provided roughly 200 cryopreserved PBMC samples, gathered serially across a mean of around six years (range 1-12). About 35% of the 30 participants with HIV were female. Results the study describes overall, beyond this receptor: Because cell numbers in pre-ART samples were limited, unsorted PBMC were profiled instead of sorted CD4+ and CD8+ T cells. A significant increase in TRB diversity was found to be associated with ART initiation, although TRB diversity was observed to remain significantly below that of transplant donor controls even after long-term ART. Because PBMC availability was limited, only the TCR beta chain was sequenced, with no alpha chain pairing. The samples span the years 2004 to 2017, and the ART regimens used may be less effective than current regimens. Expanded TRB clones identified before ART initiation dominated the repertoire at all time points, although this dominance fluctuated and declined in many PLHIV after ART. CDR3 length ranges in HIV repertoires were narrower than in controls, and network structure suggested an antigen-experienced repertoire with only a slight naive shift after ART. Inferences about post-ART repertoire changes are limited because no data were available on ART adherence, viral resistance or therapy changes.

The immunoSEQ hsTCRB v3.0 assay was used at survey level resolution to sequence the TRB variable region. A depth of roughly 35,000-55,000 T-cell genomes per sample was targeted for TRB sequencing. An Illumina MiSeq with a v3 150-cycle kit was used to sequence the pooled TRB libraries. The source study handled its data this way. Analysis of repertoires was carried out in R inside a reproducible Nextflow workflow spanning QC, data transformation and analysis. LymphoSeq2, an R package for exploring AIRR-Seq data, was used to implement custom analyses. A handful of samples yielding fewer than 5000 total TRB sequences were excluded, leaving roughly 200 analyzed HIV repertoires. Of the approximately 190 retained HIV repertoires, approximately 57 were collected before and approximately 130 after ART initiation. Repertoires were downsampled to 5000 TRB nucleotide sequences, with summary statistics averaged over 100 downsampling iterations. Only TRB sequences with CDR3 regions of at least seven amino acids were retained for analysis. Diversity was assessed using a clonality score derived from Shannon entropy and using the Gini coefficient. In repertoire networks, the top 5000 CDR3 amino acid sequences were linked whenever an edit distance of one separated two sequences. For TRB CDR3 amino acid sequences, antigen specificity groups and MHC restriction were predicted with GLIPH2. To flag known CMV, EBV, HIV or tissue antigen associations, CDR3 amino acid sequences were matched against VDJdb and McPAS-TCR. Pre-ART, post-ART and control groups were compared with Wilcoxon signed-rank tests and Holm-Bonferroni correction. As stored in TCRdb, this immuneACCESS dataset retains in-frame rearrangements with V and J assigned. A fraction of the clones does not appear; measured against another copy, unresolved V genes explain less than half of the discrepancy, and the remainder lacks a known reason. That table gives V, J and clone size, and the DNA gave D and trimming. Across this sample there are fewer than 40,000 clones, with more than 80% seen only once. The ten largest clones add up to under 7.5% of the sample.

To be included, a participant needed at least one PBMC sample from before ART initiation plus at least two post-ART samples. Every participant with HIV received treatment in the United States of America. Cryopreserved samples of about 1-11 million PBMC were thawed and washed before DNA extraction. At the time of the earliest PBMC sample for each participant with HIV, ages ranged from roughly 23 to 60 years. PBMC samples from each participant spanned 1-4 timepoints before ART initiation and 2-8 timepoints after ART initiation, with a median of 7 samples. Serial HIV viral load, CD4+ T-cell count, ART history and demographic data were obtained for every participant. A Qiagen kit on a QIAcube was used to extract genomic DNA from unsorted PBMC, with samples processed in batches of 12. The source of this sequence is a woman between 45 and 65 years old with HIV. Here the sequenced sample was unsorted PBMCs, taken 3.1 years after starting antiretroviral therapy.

The CDR3 corresponds to CATRTGDTGELFF. The DNA sequence is given as TGTGCCACCCGAACAGGAGACACCGGGGAGCTGTTTTTT. The V and J segments used are TRBV6-6 and TRBJ2-2; D gene: possibly TRBD1, on 5 matching bases. The CDR3 sequence holds 13 residues, the cysteine and phenylalanine included. CDR3 DNA only is kept here, 39 bases in frame from base 1. Cut back by 10 bases and 3 bases, the V and J ends lie 12 bases apart. CDR1 and CDR2 (MNHNY, SVGAGI) derive from the germline V gene (reference sequence).